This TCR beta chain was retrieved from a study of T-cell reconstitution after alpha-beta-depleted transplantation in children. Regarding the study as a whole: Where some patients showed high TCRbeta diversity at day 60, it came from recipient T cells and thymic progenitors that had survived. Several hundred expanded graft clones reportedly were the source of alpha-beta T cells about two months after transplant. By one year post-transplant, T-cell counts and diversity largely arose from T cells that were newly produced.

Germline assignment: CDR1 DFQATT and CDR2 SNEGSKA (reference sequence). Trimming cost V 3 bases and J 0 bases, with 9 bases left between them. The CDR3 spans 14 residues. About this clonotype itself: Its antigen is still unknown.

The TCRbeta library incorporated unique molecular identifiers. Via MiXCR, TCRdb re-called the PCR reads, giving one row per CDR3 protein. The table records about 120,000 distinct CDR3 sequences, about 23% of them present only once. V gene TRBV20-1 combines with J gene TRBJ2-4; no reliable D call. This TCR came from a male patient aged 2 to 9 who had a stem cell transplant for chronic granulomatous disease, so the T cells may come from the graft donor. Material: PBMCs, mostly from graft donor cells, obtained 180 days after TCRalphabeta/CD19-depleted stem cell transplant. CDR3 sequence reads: CSAREDAAKNIQYF. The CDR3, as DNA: TGCAGTGCTAGGGAAGACGCAGCCAAAAACATTCAGTACTTC.